The clone carrying this TCR beta chain was detected once. This specimen comes from a study of blood T cell repertoires in COVID-19. At the level of the study: Whether acute or convalescent, the COVID-19 samples came from the United States, Italy and Spain. T cells, B-cell-depleted T cells, or PBMCs supplied cDNA or gDNA.

Original analysis: Scientists estimated how many nucleated cells there were by amplifying reference gene primers. Assay: immunoSEQ multiplex PCR; the TCRdb copy retains only in-frame clones and omits some. V and J calls and clone size follow that table, whereas D and trimming were derived from the DNA. The sample carries around 97,000 clones, about 80% recorded once. The CDR3 has 17 residues. CDR1 and CDR2 (germline): MNHNS, SASEGT. With 3 bases clipped from V and 0 bases from J, the junction kept 9 bases outside the gene matches. J is TRBJ2-3 and V is TRBV6-1; TRBD1 matches 7 bases. This clonotype originated in a man in his 70s with acute or convalescent COVID-19. The sequenced sample consisted of peripheral blood. The CDR3 reads CASSEQIGTASTDTQYF. DNA of the CDR3: TGTGCCAGCAGTGAGCAGATCGGGACAGCTAGCACAGATACGCAGTATTTT.